There are many counts of the clone carrying this T cell receptor (beta chain). This entry comes from a study of T cells in Graves' hyperthyroidism and ophthalmopathy. There were TCR beta CDR3 regions amplified from RNA transcripts. Carried out on the TCR CDR3, a first-round RT-PCR used the HTBI primer set. TCRdb processed the multiplex PCR reads anew with MiXCR; each CDR3 protein has one entry. In the table there are about 420,000 distinct CDR3 sequences, about 13% of which are singletons. CDR1 is DFQATT, CDR2 SNEGSKA, per germline (reference sequence). The CDR3 contains 14 residues. With 0 bases removed from V and 1 base from J, the gap between germline ends came to 9 bases.

This chain uses TRBV20-1 with TRBJ2-5; either TRBD1 or TRBD2 may supply D (5 bases each). Sample: blood. The sequence was obtained from a woman between 18 and 29 years old with Graves' hyperthyroidism. The CDR3 reads CSARDGTGQETQYF. The CDR3 bases are TGCAGTGCTAGAGACGGGACGGGCCAAGAGACCCAGTACTTC.